This T cell receptor (beta chain) originates from a study of blood T cell repertoires in COVID-19. In the study overall: The study drew acute and convalescent COVID-19 samples from the United States, Italy and Spain.

Generated by immunoSEQ multiplex PCR, the TCRdb table keeps only in-frame clones and is missing some. The table has about 170,000 clones, roughly 90% seen once. Sequenced sample: peripheral blood. This TCR was sampled from a man younger than 40 with COVID-19, enrolled during active disease.

The CDR3 sequence is CASSRQNTEAFF. The CDR3, as DNA: TGTGCCAGCAGTCGACAGAACACTGAAGCTTTCTTT. The chain has TRBV28 and TRBJ1-1; D remains ambiguous. CDR3 length equals 12 residues. Per the germline V gene, CDR1 is MDHEN and CDR2 is SYDVKM. The V end was cut by 5 bases, the J end by 1 base, with 5 bases between.